Shown below are 25 T cell receptor beta chains from a single sample sequenced in a study of T-cell memory formation after mild COVID-19. TCRdb redid the calling of the 5' RACE reads with MiXCR, one entry per CDR3 protein. The sample contains 350,000 or so distinct CDR3 sequences, 20% to 25% of which appear only once. Sequencing used PBMCs or a T cell subset sorted from them (not recorded which). Receptors originate from a man younger than 35 who had mild COVID-19 (a few samples of this study predate the infection). Cell type and time point are not known.

This clonotype was observed a handful of times. This chain connects TRBV7-6 to TRBJ2-5; 12 bases agree with TRBD2. This CDR3 is built from 15 residues. Germline V gives CDR1 SGHVS, CDR2 FNYEAQ. V gave up 5 bases and J gave up 4 bases; unmatched junction bases: 5. The CDR3 DNA reads TGTGCCAGCAGCAAGAGGACTAGCGGGGTAGAGACCCAGTACTTC. Protein product: CASSKRTSGVETQYF.

This clonotype was observed a few times. The chain combines TRBV20-1 with TRBJ1-4; no clear D gene. Germline lookup yields CDR1 DFQATT and CDR2 SNEGSKA (reference sequence). The CDR3 extends over 12 amino acids. The ends were cut back, 5 bases at V and 7 bases at J, with 11 bases in the middle. The DNA of the CDR3 is TGCAGTGCTCGCCTGGACGGTGAAAAACTGTTTTTT. Amino acids: CSARLDGEKLFF.

V and J are TRBV2 and TRBJ2-3; the D gene is possibly TRBD2 (6 bases). The CDR3 runs to 14 residues. V lost 3 bases to trimming and J lost 6 bases, with 13 bases between them. The germline V gene has CDR1 SNHLY and CDR2 FYNNEI. The CDR3: CASSDPGDLDTQYF. The CDR3 coding sequence is TGTGCCAGCAGTGACCCGGGGGATCTGGATACGCAGTATTTT.

The J gene is TRBJ1-6, the V gene TRBV3-1; D gene uncertain. In germline, CDR1 is LGHDT, CDR2 YNNKEL (reference sequence). The CDR3 is made up of 14 amino acids. Between the trimmed V and J ends, which lost 1 base and 10 bases, there was a span of 11 bases. CDR3 nucleotide sequence: TGTGCCAGCAGCCAAGGACTGGCGGAATCACCCCTCCACTTT. It specifies CASSQGLAESPLHF. Complete variable domain (other parts from reference TRBV3-1 and TRBJ1-6): DTAVSQTPKYLVTQMGNDKSIKCEQNLGHDTMYWYKQDSKKFLKIMFSYNNKELIINETVPNRFSPKSPDKAHLNLHINSLELGDSAVYFCASSQGLAESPLHFGNGTRLTVT.

This clonotype turned up a few times. V usage is TRBV5-1 and J usage is TRBJ1-1; D not resolved. This CDR3 has 14 amino acids. Trimming cost V 1 base and J 4 bases, with 11 bases left between them. Germline-derived CDR1 and CDR2 are SGHRS and YFSETQ. DNA for the CDR3: TGCGCCAGCAGCTTGAGCCTAGGGAGCACTGAAGCTTTCTTT. Amino acid sequence: CASSLSLGSTEAFF.

V gene TRBV12-5 combines with J gene TRBJ2-2, with 9 bases lining up with TRBD1. J lost 3 bases, V lost 5 bases, and 7 bases had no gene match. This CDR3 contains 16 residues. The germline V gene encodes CDR1 LGHNT and CDR2 FRNRAP. The CDR3 region has the DNA TGTGCTAGTGGTACCAACAGGGGGCCGGACACCGGGGAGCTGTTTTTT. This codes for CASGTNRGPDTGELFF.

V is TRBV4-1 and J is TRBJ1-1; D is unclear. Germline CDR1 and CDR2: MGHRA and YSYEKL. This CDR3 region has 13 residues. The V end lost 4 bases, the J end lost 7 bases, and 13 bases lay between the germline ends. In DNA, the CDR3 is TGCGCCAGCAGCCCCCCCGGGCGGGGTGAAGCTTTCTTT. Its protein is CASSPPGRGEAFF.

This chain uses TRBV20-1 with TRBJ1-1; the D is unclear. The CDR3 is 16 residues long. Trimming removed 6 bases from V and 0 bases from J, with 20 bases in between. Per germline, CDR1 DFQATT and CDR2 SNEGSKA (reference sequence). CDR3 sequence (DNA): TGCAGTGCCGGACGTCCGGGCGTTGGGATGAACACTGAAGCTTTCTTT. This gives the protein CSAGRPGVGMNTEAFF.

The J gene is TRBJ1-1, the V gene TRBV12-3 or TRBV12-4; TRBD1 aligns across 9 bases. The V gene end was trimmed by 6 bases and the J gene end by 8 bases; junction bases not matched to a gene: 4. This CDR3 has 12 amino acids. The CDR3 reads CASRPGTGEAFF. The CDR3 coding sequence is TGTGCCAGCAGGCCTGGGACAGGGGAAGCTTTCTTT.

This clonotype was detected only a few times. The chain combines TRBV9 with TRBJ2-2, with D possibly being TRBD1 (5 bases). Germline V gives CDR1 SGDLS, CDR2 YYNGEE. Trimming removed 3 bases at V and 7 bases at J, with 19 bases between. The CDR3 totals 16 residues. The CDR3 spells CASSGTPGLGSGELFF. The CDR3 region has the DNA TGTGCCAGCAGCGGGACCCCAGGGCTCGGAAGCGGGGAGCTGTTTTTT.

This chain links TRBV20-1 with TRBJ1-5; D possibly corresponds to TRBD1 (6 bases). With 6 bases removed from V and 3 bases from J, the gap between germline ends came to 18 bases. Per the germline V gene, CDR1 is DFQATT and CDR2 is SNEGSKA (reference sequence). This CDR3 comprises 15 residues. The DNA of the CDR3 is TGCAGTGCCGCACCGGGACACCTCACCAATCAGCCCCAGCATTTT. Amino acid sequence: CSAAPGHLTNQPQHF.

This clonotype occurred a few times. This chain links TRBV28 with TRBJ1-6, with D unclear. The CDR3 runs to 12 residues. Germline CDR1 MDHEN, CDR2 SYDVKM. Trimming shortened V by 2 bases and J by 9 bases, and 5 bases separated the two germline ends. CDR3 in amino acids: CASSLTGSPLHF. CDR3 in DNA: TGTGCCAGCAGTTTAACCGGTTCACCCCTCCACTTT. Combining the CDR3 with reference TRBV28 and TRBJ1-6 gives the whole variable domain DVKVTQSSRYLVKRTGEKVFLECVQDMDHENMFWYRQDPGLGLRLIYFSYDVKMKEKGDIPEGYSVSREKKERFSLILESASTNQTSMYLCASSLTGSPLHFGNGTRLTVT.

This clonotype was observed a few times. The genes are TRBV12-3 or TRBV12-4 and TRBJ2-3, with 13 bases matching TRBD2. The CDR3 runs 17 residues. Trimming took 4 bases from V and 3 from J; bases not matched to a gene: 7. The CDR3 loop is CASSSLAGGPLTDTQYF. The CDR3 DNA reads TGTGCCAGCAGTTCACTAGCGGGGGGGCCCTTGACAGATACGCAGTATTTT.

This clonotype was seen more than once but under ten times. The genes are TRBV12-3 or TRBV12-4 and TRBJ2-7; 7 nucleotides match TRBD2. With 4 bases clipped from V and 4 bases from J, the junction kept 1 base outside the gene matches. CDR3 size: 12 residues. The CDR3 protein is CASSWGGYEQYF. The CDR3 nucleotides are TGTGCCAGCAGTTGGGGGGGATACGAGCAGTACTTC.

This clonotype was seen a few times. The chain employs TRBV10-3 and TRBJ2-2; no firm D call. CDR1 is ENHRY and CDR2 is SYGVKD in the germline V gene. The CDR3 has 11 residues. The germline V and J ends were trimmed by 4 bases and 7 bases, with 4 bases remaining between them. In DNA form, the CDR3 reads TGTGCCATCAGTGGTGACGGGGAGCTGTTTTTT. Translated, it gives CAISGDGELFF.

This clonotype occurred many times. This sequence joins TRBV5-1 and TRBJ2-5; 8 bases line up with TRBD1. The V gene end was trimmed by 1 base and the J gene end by 2 bases; junction bases not matched to a gene: 4. The CDR3 contains 15 residues. Germline V gives CDR1 SGHRS, CDR2 YFSETQ. This CDR3 is CASSLSGTGQETQYF. The CDR3 DNA reads TGCGCCAGCAGCTTGTCGGGGACAGGTCAAGAGACCCAGTACTTC.

This chain connects TRBV12-3 or TRBV12-4 to TRBJ2-5; D might be TRBD1 or TRBD2, each matching 5 bases. V lost 5 bases to trimming and J lost 9 bases, with 13 bases between them. The CDR3 covers 12 residues. CDR3 coding DNA: TGTGCCAGCAGTGCCCCCATGGGGGCCCAGTACTTC. This translates into CASSAPMGAQYF.

The chain combines TRBV11-2 with TRBJ2-3; D is undetermined. V lost 3 bases and J lost 14, with 9 bases in between. The CDR3 is made up of 10 amino acids. Germline V lookup: CDR1 SGHAT, CDR2 FQNNGV. CDR3 sequence: CASSLGTPYF. CDR3 DNA: TGTGCCAGCAGCTTGGGAACACCGTATTTT.

This clonotype appeared a few times. The chain links TRBV6-2 or TRBV6-3 to TRBJ2-3; TRBD2 matches at 7 bases. The CDR3 loop spans 15 amino acids. The J segment lost 2 bases and the V segment lost 5 bases, leaving 7 bases of the junction unmatched. Germline V lookup: CDR1 MNHEY, CDR2 SVGEGT. The CDR3 protein is CASSPAGDYTDTQYF. The CDR3 DNA reads TGTGCCAGCAGTCCTGCGGGGGACTACACAGATACGCAGTATTTT.

The chain has TRBV7-2 and TRBJ2-1; 10 positions match TRBD2. Germline V gives CDR1 SGHTA, CDR2 FQGNSA. The CDR3 is made up of 14 amino acids. J was trimmed by 6 bases and V by 7 bases; bases with no gene match: 6. The CDR3 is CASTFRTSGNEQFF. CDR3 DNA sequence: TGTGCCAGCACCTTTCGGACTAGCGGCAATGAGCAGTTCTTC.

This clonotype was detected a few times. This chain links TRBV2 with TRBJ2-7, with a weak D call TRBD1 (6 bases). Germline lookup yields CDR1 SNHLY and CDR2 FYNNEI. V was trimmed by 2 bases and J by 0 bases, leaving 8 bases between them. This CDR3 is built from 14 residues. In DNA, the CDR3 is TGTGCCAGCAGTGAACAGGGGACCTCCTACGAGCAGTACGTC. This gives the protein CASSEQGTSYEQYV.

This clonotype was recorded only once. The V gene is TRBV20-1, the J gene TRBJ1-1, with D maybe TRBD1 (5 bases). From germline, CDR1 is DFQATT and CDR2 SNEGSKA (reference sequence). Trimming removed 1 base at V and 0 bases at J, with 6 bases between. The CDR3 contains 13 residues. CDR3 in amino acids: CSARARVNTEAFF. For the CDR3, the DNA is TGCAGTGCTAGAGCCAGGGTGAACACTGAAGCTTTCTTT.

This clonotype occurred a few times. The chain has TRBV20-1 and TRBJ2-3, with 7 bases aligning to TRBD2. The V gene's germline CDR1 is DFQATT and CDR2 SNEGSKA (reference sequence). The CDR3 is 15 amino acids. Unmatched junction bases numbered 6, after V lost 1 base and J lost 2 bases. The CDR3 spells CSARVPSGITDTQYF. DNA of the CDR3: TGCAGTGCTAGAGTGCCTAGCGGTATCACAGATACGCAGTATTTT.

In this sample, this clonotype turned up a few times. The rearrangement joins TRBV18 to TRBJ1-5; the match to TRBD1 covers 10 bases. V lost 4 bases and J lost 7; bases outside the gene matches: 7. Looked up from germline, CDR1 is KGHSH and CDR2 is LQKENI. CDR3 length equals 15 residues. CDR3 sequence reads: CASSRGTGVMQPQHF. The CDR3 DNA sequence: TGTGCCAGCTCACGAGGGACAGGGGTTATGCAGCCCCAGCATTTT.

V usage is TRBV11-2 and J usage is TRBJ1-3; 7 positions agree with TRBD1. The CDR3 contains 17 residues. After removal of 4 bases from V and 0 bases from J, the junction contained 9 bases not matched to a gene. Germline loops: CDR1 SGHAT, CDR2 FQNNGV. The CDR3: CASSSSDRSFSGNTIYF. The CDR3 DNA reads TGTGCCAGCAGCTCCTCGGACAGGAGCTTCTCTGGAAACACCATATATTTT.